The 26 T cell receptor beta chains reported below all come from one sample, sequenced in a study of technical replicates of blood from a few donors. Generated by immunoSEQ multiplex PCR, the TCRdb table keeps only in-frame clones and is missing some. Of about 56,000 clones in the sample, 80% to 95% are singletons; the top ten hold roughly 4.5%. The sequenced material came from PBMCs. The receptors were sampled from a human donor in good health. Some clones in this sample may be carry-over from other donors' samples.

V gene TRBV5-5 combines with J gene TRBJ2-5, with D perhaps matching TRBD2 (6 bases). CDR3 length: 15 amino acids. The ends were cut back, 6 bases at V and 4 bases at J, with 19 bases in the middle. In germline, CDR1 is SGHKS, CDR2 YYEKEE (reference sequence). CDR3 sequence (DNA): TGTGCCAGCAAGCAGCTTGGATCCGGGGGAGAGACCCAGTACTTC. Translated: CASKQLGSGGETQYF.

This clone was detected once. The rearrangement links TRBV2 to TRBJ2-5; unclear D gene. This CDR3 has 13 amino acids. Per germline, CDR1 SNHLY and CDR2 FYNNEI. Trimming took off 4 bases at V and 1 base at J, with 7 bases between the two ends. The CDR3 here is CASSATIQETQYF. CDR3 sequence (DNA): TGTGCCAGCAGTGCGACAATCCAAGAGACCCAGTACTTC.

The rearrangement joins TRBV6-5 to TRBJ1-4; 7 bases map to TRBD1. The CDR3 length is 14 residues. V lost 6 bases to trimming and J lost 7 bases; unmatched junction nucleotides: 8. Germline values: CDR1 MNHEY, CDR2 SVGAGI. The CDR3 region has the DNA TGTGCCAGCAGCCTCACAGGGGAGATTGAAAAACTGTTTTTT. It codes for CASSLTGEIEKLFF.

The CDR3 reads CASSLEGRQGSNYGYTF. The CDR3, as DNA: TGTGCCAGCAGCTTGGAGGGGAGACAGGGGTCTAACTATGGCTACACCTTC. V and J are TRBV7-8 and TRBJ1-2; 8 positions agree with TRBD1. V lost 3 bases to trimming and J lost 0 bases; unmatched junction nucleotides: 9. Germline assignment: CDR1 SGHVS and CDR2 FQNEAQ. This CDR3 region has 17 residues.

V and J are TRBV4-2 and TRBJ2-1, with a tentative D call TRBD2 (6 bases). V was shortened by 1 base and J by 1 base, with 11 bases between the two germline ends. CDR3 length: 16 amino acids. Germline assignment: CDR1 LGHNA and CDR2 YNFKEQ. CDR3 DNA: TGTGCCAGCAGCCAAGGTGGGGCGGGGTCCTACAATGAGCAGTTCTTC. Translated, it gives CASSQGGAGSYNEQFF.

The chain has TRBV10-3 and TRBJ2-2, with 8 bases that match TRBD2. The CDR3 sequence is 16 residues long. The trim removed 3 bases at V and 5 bases at J, leaving 8 bases unmatched. Germline-derived CDR1 and CDR2 are ENHRY and SYGVKD. In DNA, the CDR3 is TGTGCCATCAGTGACGTAGCGGGAACGGGGACCGGGGAGCTGTTTTTT. It is translated as CAISDVAGTGTGELFF.

This chain uses TRBV19 with TRBJ1-6; no clear D. CDR1 is LNHDA, CDR2 SQIVND, per germline (reference sequence). Trimming took off 4 bases at V and 6 bases at J, with 10 bases between the two ends. This CDR3 is 14 amino acids long. CDR3 sequence reads: CASSTPAGNSPLHF. The CDR3 bases are TGTGCCAGTAGTACCCCCGCCGGTAATTCACCCCTCCACTTT.

The chain is built from TRBV6-1 and TRBJ2-1; 7 nucleotides line up with TRBD2. The CDR3 is 15 amino acids. J was trimmed by 0 bases and V by 8 bases; bases with no gene match: 7. The germline V gene encodes CDR1 MNHNS and CDR2 SASEGT. CDR3 loop: CASSNLADSYNEQFF. The CDR3 nucleotides read TGTGCCAGCTCAAATCTAGCGGACTCCTACAATGAGCAGTTCTTC.

The chain is built from TRBV7-6 and TRBJ2-7, with TRBD2 matching over 10 bases. The CDR3 covers 18 residues. The ends lost 2 bases at V and 0 bases at J; junction bases unmatched: 10. Per germline, CDR1 SGHVS and CDR2 FNYEAQ. The CDR3, as DNA: TGTGCCAGCAGCTTAATGCCTGGCTCTAGCGGGAGCTCCTACGAGCAGTACTTC. Protein: CASSLMPGSSGSSYEQYF.

This clone was observed once. The CDR3: CASSDPSRTGGDGYTF. Here the CDR3 DNA reads TGTGCCAGCAGTGACCCCTCCCGGACGGGGGGCGACGGCTACACCTTC. The rearrangement joins TRBV6-1 to TRBJ1-2, with D maybe TRBD1 (6 bases). V lost 3 bases and J lost 8, with 22 bases in between. Germline CDR1 reads MNHNS; CDR2 reads SASEGT. CDR3 size: 16 residues.

J is TRBJ2-5 and V is TRBV6-6, with D maybe TRBD1 (6 bases). The CDR3 runs 14 residues. From germline, CDR1 is MNHNY and CDR2 SVGAGI (reference sequence). V was cut by 6 bases and J by 6 bases, with 17 bases left in between. The CDR3 sequence is CASSPTRGRKTQYF. CDR3 sequence (DNA): TGTGCCAGCAGCCCCACCAGGGGTCGGAAGACCCAGTACTTC.

This chain uses TRBV4-2 with TRBJ2-7; 9 nucleotides agree with TRBD2. The germline V gene encodes CDR1 LGHNA and CDR2 YNFKEQ. CDR3 length: 16 residues. V trimming: 4 bases; J trimming: 5 bases; junction bases outside the gene matches: 12. The CDR3 DNA sequence: TGTGCCAGCAGCCTCGAGGTGACTCTAGCGGGAAACGAGCAGTACTTC. Protein product: CASSLEVTLAGNEQYF.

The gene calls are TRBV10-1 and TRBJ1-5, with D perhaps TRBD1 (5 bases). V was pared by 6 bases and J by 4 bases, with 16 bases between. The CDR3 consists of 15 residues. The V gene's germline CDR1 is WNHNN and CDR2 SYGVQD (reference sequence). The CDR3 region has the DNA TGCGCCAGCAGCCCCGACGGGGGATTTAATCAGCCCCAGCATTTT. Translated, it gives CASSPDGGFNQPQHF.

The CDR3 DNA follows: TGTGCCAGCAGTGCCGAAGATGGGGGGTCCCAGTACTTC. It codes for CASSAEDGGSQYF. V usage is TRBV7-2 and J usage is TRBJ2-5; tentatively, D is TRBD2 (6 bases). The CDR3 length is 13 residues. Per the germline V gene, CDR1 is SGHTA and CDR2 is FQGNSA. Trimming removed 6 bases from V and 9 bases from J, with 17 bases in between.

The chain has TRBV4-3 and TRBJ2-7, with D possibly being TRBD2 (5 bases). V was cut by 0 bases and J by 0 bases, with 6 bases left in between. The CDR3 sequence is 14 residues long. Germline V gene data show CDR1 as LGHNA and CDR2 as YSLEER. The CDR3 spells CASSQEGSSYEQYF. In DNA, the CDR3 is TGCGCCAGCAGCCAAGAAGGGAGCTCCTACGAGCAGTACTTC.

This sequence joins TRBV27 and TRBJ2-1; D remains unclear. Germline V lookup: CDR1 MNHEY, CDR2 SMNVEV (reference sequence). The V and J ends lost 0 bases and 2 bases respectively, with 8 bases between them. The CDR3 runs 15 residues. CDR3 in DNA: TGTGCCAGCAGTTTATCGAGACTCCCCTACAATGAGCAGTTCTTC. This codes for CASSLSRLPYNEQFF.

The CDR3, as DNA: TGCAGCGCCGACAGACTGAACACTGAAGCTTTCTTT. Translated: CSADRLNTEAFF. The J gene is TRBJ1-1, the V gene TRBV29-1; D might be TRBD1 (5 bases). The CDR3 is made up of 12 amino acids. V was trimmed by 7 bases and J by 0 bases, leaving 9 bases between them. Germline CDR1 and CDR2: SQVTM and ANQGSEA.

The chain is built from TRBV5-3 and TRBJ2-7, with D unresolved. TRBV5-3 is an ORF for which the function is uncertain. Trimming removed 0 bases from V and 5 bases from J, with 24 bases in between. The CDR3 has 18 residues. The CDR3 sequence is CARSLARFPFPHFDEQYF. CDR3 nucleotides: TGTGCCAGAAGCTTGGCACGGTTTCCATTCCCCCATTTCGACGAGCAGTACTTC.

V is TRBV29-1 and J is TRBJ2-5; D possibly corresponds to TRBD2 (5 bases). Germline V gives CDR1 SQVTM, CDR2 ANQGSEA. V was trimmed by 0 bases and J by 7 bases, leaving 21 bases between them. The CDR3 extends over 16 amino acids. The CDR3 bases are TGCAGCGTTGAAGATCAAAGAGCGAGTGGACGGGGGACCCAGTACTTC. Translating it yields CSVEDQRASGRGTQYF.

The rearrangement uses TRBV2 and TRBJ2-2; 9 bases agree with TRBD1. The CDR3 has 15 amino acids. Germline loops: CDR1 SNHLY, CDR2 FYNNEI. J was trimmed by 5 bases and V by 6 bases; bases with no gene match: 7. Written as DNA, the CDR3 is TGTGCCAGCAGAAAAGGGACAGGGTTGACCGGGGAGCTGTTTTTT. Residues: CASRKGTGLTGELFF.

The DNA for the CDR3 is TGTGCCAGTAGTATAGTTCCGGGGTCGGACACTGAAGCTTTCTTT. Translating gives CASSIVPGSDTEAFF. The rearrangement joins TRBV19 to TRBJ1-1, with D hard to call. Germline CDR1 is LNHDA and CDR2 is SQIVND (reference sequence). V lost 1 base, J lost 3 bases, and 12 bases lay in between. This CDR3 region has 15 residues.

The chain couples TRBV18 to TRBJ1-2; TRBD1 might be the D (6 bases). V gave up 2 bases and J gave up 5 bases, with 12 bases separating them. This CDR3 has 14 amino acids. Germline values: CDR1 KGHSH, CDR2 LQKENI. The CDR3 nucleotides read TGTGCCAGCTCACCATCAGGGGCAGAATATGGCTACACCTTC. This gives the protein CASSPSGAEYGYTF.

The chain combines TRBV6-5 with TRBJ2-7; TRBD2 matches 12 bases. Trimming at V came to 7 bases and at J to 2 bases, leaving 6 bases not matched to a gene. The CDR3 totals 15 residues. Germline V CDR1 and CDR2: MNHEY, SVGAGI. CDR3 in DNA: TGTGCCAGCACCCCCCCTAGCGGGGGGGCCTACGAGCAGTACTTC. Protein product: CASTPPSGGAYEQYF.

The chain combines TRBV10-3 with TRBJ1-3; perhaps TRBD1 as D (6 bases). The CDR3 sequence is 13 residues long. The germline CDR1 and CDR2 sequences are ENHRY and SYGVKD. Trimming took 6 bases from V and 0 from J, leaving 6 bases between them. The CDR3 bases are TGTGCCATCAGGGACAGCTCTGGAAACACCATATATTTT. Translation gives CAIRDSSGNTIYF.

V and J are TRBV30 and TRBJ1-3; TRBD1 matches at 7 bases. The ends lost 4 bases at V and 7 bases at J; junction bases unmatched: 4. This CDR3 spans 12 amino acids. The germline gives CDR1 GTSNPN, CDR2 SVGIG (reference sequence). Here the CDR3 reads CAWIRGANTIYF. For the CDR3, the DNA is TGTGCCTGGATCAGGGGGGCTAACACCATATATTTT.

This clone occurred once. The genes are TRBV4-1 and TRBJ1-6, with D possibly matching TRBD1 (6 bases). Germline assignment: CDR1 MGHRA and CDR2 YSYEKL. The ends were cut back, 1 base at V and 8 bases at J, with 9 bases in the middle. The length of the CDR3 is 14 residues. CDR3 sequence: CASSQGWTDSPLHF. The CDR3 DNA is TGCGCCAGCAGCCAAGGATGGACAGATTCACCCCTCCACTTT.